The source of this T cell receptor (beta chain) is a study of blood T cell repertoires in COVID-19 (dated by TCRdb to 2018 to 2021). With regard to the full study: Samples from collaborators originated in the United States, Italy and Spain and spanned both the acute and convalescent phases of COVID-19. Sample metadata almost always included a de-identified subject ID, COVID-19 status, age in years and sex. The prospective study material was composed of cDNA or gDNA derived from T cells, B-cell-depleted T cells, or PBMCs. Where available, HLA class I and class II types were obtained from metadata supplied by the sample provider rather than from assay-based typing. Deeply sampled blood TCRbeta repertoires from subjects exposed to, actively infected with, or recovered from COVID-19 were included in the dataset. Samples were obtained from the ongoing ImmuneRACE study (first 160 participants) and from over a thousand subjects provided by 6 global collaborators. The repertoires were made available in a free public database intended to serve as a resource for research on the immune response to SARS-CoV-2. The paper's findings and limits, for the study overall: How much clinical and demographic metadata was included differed by source and by participant, and the metadata was provided uncurated.

The immunoSEQ Assay, a bias-controlled multiplex PCR, was used to amplify TCRbeta CDR3 regions from genomic DNA. The authors' analysis ran thus. Nucleated cell counts per sample were estimated from amplification of reference gene primers within the assay. Sequence reads were collapsed and filtered to measure the absolute abundance of every unique TCRbeta CDR3 rearrangement. For each sample, productive Simpson clonality was calculated by taking the square root of Simpson's diversity index across productive rearrangements. TCRdb re-hosts the immuneACCESS table, in-frame sequences only. Its copies lack some clones; in the studies checked, an unresolved V gene accounts for under half of them, and the cause for the rest is not known. V and J calls plus clone size are reproduced from that table; the DNA served to infer D and trimming. Recorded for this sample are some 170,000 clones; roughly 82% of them occurred a single time. The ten largest account for nearly 15% of the sample.

Comment on this clone: What this receptor recognizes is not known. Within one base of it there is no much larger clone, and no base qualities were kept.

In the prospective study, participants were roughly 18 to 89 years old, resided in about two dozen geographic areas of the United States, and were enrolled through a virtual design. Cohort assignment in the prospective study relied on participant-reported clinical history from a screening survey and a study questionnaire. Recovered participants in ImmuneRACE Cohort 3 were defined as having two consecutive negative NP/OP PCR tests, clearance from a healthcare professional, or resolution of symptoms. In the prospective study, whole blood, serum and a nasopharyngeal or oropharyngeal swab were collected from each participant by mobile phlebotomists. Additional blood draws and questionnaires over an approximately two-month period could optionally be provided by prospective study participants. Before DNA extraction, blood samples from the prospective study were shipped at room temperature or frozen.

CDR1 and CDR2 are read off the germline V gene as MGHDK and SYGVNS. Trimming takes 4 bases off V and 4 bases off J; junction bases not matched to a gene: 6. Spanning cysteine to phenylalanine, the CDR3 consists of 15 amino acids. The sequence is cut down to CDR3 DNA, 45 bases in frame from base 1. Recombination joined TRBV25-1 with TRBJ2-2; 7 bases in between match TRBD1. The receptor's source is a man aged 45-65 years who had recovered from COVID-19. Sequences were obtained from PBMCs or T cells enriched from blood (not recorded which). The sequence in DNA is TGTGCCAGCAGTGTAGGGACAGTTAGCACCGGGGAGCTGTTTTTT. Its product reads: CASSVGTVSTGELFF.